This entry is about one TCR beta chain. Its antigen is currently unknown. This sample was taken from a study of cytotoxic CD8 clonotypes in ibrutinib-treated CLL. Notes on the study in general: Clonality increased at ibrutinib response, then returned toward baseline at progression. In comparison with age-matched healthy donors, baseline clonality was higher and tracked circulating CD8+ T-cell counts.

The protocol was immunoSEQ multiplex PCR, while the TCRdb copy is restricted to in-frame clones and leaves out a portion. The data show 150,000 to 200,000 clones, with approximately 91% seen just once and 3% held by the top ten. The CDR3 sequence is 15 residues long. V gave up 4 bases and J gave up 4 bases; unmatched junction bases: 7. In germline, CDR1 is SGHTS, CDR2 YDEGEE. The sequencing used PBMCs, collected at disease progression, from a patient treated with ibrutinib. The chain couples TRBV5-8 to TRBJ1-1; 10 nucleotides line up with TRBD1. The source of this sequence is a human donor with chronic lymphocytic leukemia. The CDR3 reads CASSNGQGDVTEAFF. CDR3 in DNA: TGTGCCAGCAGCAACGGACAGGGGGACGTCACTGAAGCTTTCTTT.